Described below is a single T cell receptor beta chain sequence and its context. This receptor's antigen is unknown. Nothing much larger sits one base from this clone, and base qualities are not available. The CDR3 runs 16 amino acids, cysteine and phenylalanine included. CDR3 DNA only is kept here, 48 bases in frame from base 1. V has 2 bases trimmed and J has 4 bases trimmed; junction bases matching no gene number 6. For CDR1 and CDR2, the germline V gene lists ENHRY and SYGVKD. The data belong to a study of shared clonotypes between healthy human individuals (dated by TCRdb to the early 2020s). Background on the whole study: A couple of women and a few men aged 18 to 49 years were included in the cohort. For each donor, CD4 naive and CD4 memory were each run on three plates, CD8 naive on two plates, and CD8 memory on one plate. Each donor's leukapheresis produced roughly between roughly 0.85 and 10 billion PBMCs. Different laboratories and diverse techniques were used to prepare libraries and sequence TCR repertoires, to increase sequencing depth and limit assay-specific biases. To estimate repertoire size and how much clonotypes are shared between individuals, the study performed deep sequencing of blood TCR repertoires from five healthy adults. Study-level results and caveats: Even with the large sequencing depth, rarefaction of the sorted-subset datasets indicated that sequencing was incomplete. Compared with non-shared clonotypes, clonotypes shared by all four sorted-subset donors had higher generation probabilities. Across four donors, roughly 5.1% of naive CD4, around 3.3% of naive CD8, 2% to 2.5% of memory CD4, and approximately 0.4% of memory CD8 clonotypes were shared. Estimated clonotype richness was generally larger for naive than for memory subsets. Only blood was sampled, and tissue TCR repertoires likely differ from those in blood. Pairwise subsampling led to the expectation that sequencing depth would affect the degree of clonotype sharing among donors. Because the study included only a small number of donors, the genetic and exposure-history diversity represented was limited.

Using the deep immunoSEQ assay, TCR CDR3 regions were amplified from genomic DNA by multiplex PCR. Genomic DNA extracted from each cell subset was distributed evenly over all wells of several immunoSEQ 96-well plates, and each plate served as one replicate. Each replicate PCR for sorted subsets received around 200 ng genomic DNA, equal to roughly 30,000 T cell genomes. The purified libraries were quantified using a Qubit 3.0 fluorometer, sized with a Bioanalyzer 2100, and then quantified again using the KAPA Library Quantification kit. Every immunoSEQ 96-well plate was sequenced on a separate single-read 150-cycle Illumina NextSeq 550 flow cell. The source study handled its data this way. The immunoSEQ output contained only junctional sequences without quality scores, so filtering could not match that applied to full-length reads. To assign V/J genes and CDR3, sequences were annotated using PyIR, a Python wrapper for IgBLAST v1.9, with IMGT germline references. Any read was removed if the V/J assignment was weak (E-value above 1e-6), the CDR3 was missing, or the read contained stop codons, out-of-frame junctions, or ambiguous translated residues. V3J clonotypes were defined as sequences sharing the same inferred V gene, J gene, and CDR3 amino acid sequence. To compute the percentage overlap between repertoires, the number of shared unique clonotypes was divided by the size of the smaller repertoire. RTK rarefaction, the Chao1 estimator, and Recon v2.1 estimates of unobserved clonotypes were used to assess repertoire richness. OLGA was used to compute generation probabilities for all TCRbeta clonotypes that the gDNA method yielded from a few donors. Sourced from immuneACCESS, this table was stored by TCRdb with only in-frame sequences that have V and J called. A share of the clones is absent; for the studies checked, an unresolved V gene accounts for under half, and the remainder has no known explanation. That table supplies the V and J calls and clone size; D and trimming were determined from the DNA. Across this sample there are about 2.4 million clones, with 85% to 95% seen only once. In total, the top ten clones hold roughly 0.15% of the sample.

The donors were healthy, HIV-negative adults who had no recently reported acute infections or vaccinations. All donors were Caucasian adults living in Nashville, Tennessee, USA. CD4+ T cells were enriched by magnetic negative selection; naive cells were then positively selected on CD45RA, and the negative fraction formed the memory subset. After blood collection by leukapheresis, PBMCs were isolated using Ficoll-Histopaque density gradient centrifugation and then cryopreserved in the vapor phase of liquid nitrogen. Purity and quantity of every magnetically sorted T cell population were checked by analytical flow cytometry. Genomic DNA was isolated from every sorted fraction and measured by UV absorbance on a Nanodrop 2000c.

Sequencing was performed on naive CD4+ T cells sorted from blood. The cell subset or site label, read with the paper, signifies: CD45RA+ positively selected. The chain links TRBV10-3 with TRBJ1-5, with TRBD1 matching 9 junction bases. The TCR comes from a man aged 18 to 29 in good health. The CDR3 region reads CAISETSGTGNQPQHF. The nucleotide sequence reads TGTGCCATCAGTGAGACCTCTGGGACAGGGAATCAGCCCCAGCATTTT.